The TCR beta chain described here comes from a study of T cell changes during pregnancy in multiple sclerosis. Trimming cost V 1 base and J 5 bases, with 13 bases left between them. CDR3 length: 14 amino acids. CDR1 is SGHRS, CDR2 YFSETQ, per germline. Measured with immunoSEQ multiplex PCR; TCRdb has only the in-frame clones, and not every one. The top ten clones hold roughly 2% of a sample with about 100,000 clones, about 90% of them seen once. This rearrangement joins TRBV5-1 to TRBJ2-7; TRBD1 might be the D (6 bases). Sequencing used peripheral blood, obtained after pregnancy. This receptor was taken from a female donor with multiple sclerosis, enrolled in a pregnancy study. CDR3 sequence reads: CASSLRAGVDEQYF. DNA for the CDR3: TGCGCCAGCAGCTTGAGGGCAGGGGTGGACGAGCAGTACTTC. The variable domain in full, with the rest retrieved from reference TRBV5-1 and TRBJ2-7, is KAGVTQTPRYLIKTRGQQVTLSCSPISGHRSVSWYQQTPGQGLQFLFEYFSETQRNKGNFPGRFSGRQFSNSRSEMNVSTLELGDSALYLCASSLRAGVDEQYFGPGTRLTVT.